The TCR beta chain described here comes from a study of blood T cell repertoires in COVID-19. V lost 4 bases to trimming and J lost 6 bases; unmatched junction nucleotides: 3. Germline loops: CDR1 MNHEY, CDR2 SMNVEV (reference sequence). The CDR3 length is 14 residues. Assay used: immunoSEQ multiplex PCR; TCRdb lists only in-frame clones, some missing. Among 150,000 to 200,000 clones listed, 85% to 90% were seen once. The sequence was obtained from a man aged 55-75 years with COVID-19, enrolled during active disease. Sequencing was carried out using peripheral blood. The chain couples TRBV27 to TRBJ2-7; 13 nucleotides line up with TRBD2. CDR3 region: CASSSRTSGGEQYF. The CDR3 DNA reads TGTGCCAGCAGTTCGAGGACTAGCGGGGGCGAGCAGTACTTC.